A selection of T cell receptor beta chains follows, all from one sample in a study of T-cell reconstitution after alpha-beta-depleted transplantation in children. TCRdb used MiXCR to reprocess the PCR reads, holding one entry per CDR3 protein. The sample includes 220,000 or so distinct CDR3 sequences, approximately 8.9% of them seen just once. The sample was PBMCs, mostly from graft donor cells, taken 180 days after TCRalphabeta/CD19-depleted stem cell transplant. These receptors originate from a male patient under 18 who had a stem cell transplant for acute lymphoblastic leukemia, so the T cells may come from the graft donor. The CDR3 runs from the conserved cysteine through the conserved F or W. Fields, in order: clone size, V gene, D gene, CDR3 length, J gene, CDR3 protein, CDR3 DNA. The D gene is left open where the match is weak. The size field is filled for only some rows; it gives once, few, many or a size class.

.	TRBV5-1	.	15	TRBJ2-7	CASSSGQQPPHEQYF	TGCGCCAGCAGCTCCGGACAGCAACCCCCCCACGAGCAGTACTTC
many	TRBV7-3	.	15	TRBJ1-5	CASSGGTSSNQPQHF	TGTGCCAGCAGCGGCGGGACATCGAGCAATCAGCCCCAGCATTTT
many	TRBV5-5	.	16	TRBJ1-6	CASSPLIDGYNSPLHF	TGTGCCAGCAGCCCATTGATCGACGGCTATAATTCACCCCTCCACTTT
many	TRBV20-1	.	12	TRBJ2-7	CSARTDSGQQYF	TGCAGTGCTAGAACCGACTCAGGGCAGCAGTACTTC
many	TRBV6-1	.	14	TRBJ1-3	CASSVGPSGNTIYF	TGTGCCAGCAGTGTGGGACCTTCTGGAAACACCATATATTTT
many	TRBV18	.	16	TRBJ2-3	CASSLGAGQVDDTQYF	TGTGCCAGCTCACTTGGAGCGGGACAGGTGGACGATACGCAGTATTTT
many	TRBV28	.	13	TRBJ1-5	CASSLMGHQPQHF	TGTGCCAGCAGTTTAATGGGGCATCAGCCCCAGCATTTT
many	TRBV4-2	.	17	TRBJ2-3	CASSQETGRGGTDTQYF	TGTGCCAGCAGCCAAGAAACGGGCCGAGGAGGCACAGATACGCAGTATTTT
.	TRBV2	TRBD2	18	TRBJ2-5	CACSLGRQLAGAGETQYF	TGTGCCTGCAGTTTAGGCCGCCAACTAGCGGGGGCAGGGGAGACCCAGTACTTC
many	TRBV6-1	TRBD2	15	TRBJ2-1	CASSGLAGGGNEQFF	TGTGCCAGCAGTGGACTAGCGGGAGGAGGCAATGAGCAGTTCTTC
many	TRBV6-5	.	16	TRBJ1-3	CASSSRQPFSGNTIYF	TGTGCCAGCAGTTCCCGACAGCCTTTCTCTGGAAACACCATATATTTT
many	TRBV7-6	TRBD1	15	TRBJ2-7	CASSSPGQPLYEQYF	TGTGCCAGCAGCTCCCCGGGACAGCCCCTCTACGAGCAGTACTTC
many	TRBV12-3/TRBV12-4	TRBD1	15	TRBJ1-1	CASRRRDSPKTEAFF	TGTGCCAGCAGGCGCCGGGACAGCCCGAAAACTGAAGCTTTCTTT
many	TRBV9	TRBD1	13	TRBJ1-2	CASSATGEGGYTF	TGTGCCAGCAGCGCAACAGGGGAAGGAGGCTACACCTTC
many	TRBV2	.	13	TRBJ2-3	CASSEQGPDTQYF	TGTGCCAGCAGTGAACAGGGGCCCGATACGCAGTATTTT
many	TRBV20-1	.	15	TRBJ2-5	CSGSRTLGPLETQYF	TGCAGTGGATCCCGGACACTCGGACCCCTGGAGACCCAGTACTTC
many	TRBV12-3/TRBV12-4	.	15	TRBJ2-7	CASSLGGYRPYEQYF	TGTGCCAGCAGTTTAGGGGGTTATAGGCCCTACGAGCAGTACTTC
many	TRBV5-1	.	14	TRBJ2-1	CASSLNWQGNEQFF	TGCGCCAGCAGCTTGAATTGGCAGGGCAATGAGCAGTTCTTC
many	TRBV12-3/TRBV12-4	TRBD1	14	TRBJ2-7	CASRRTGLSYEQYF	TGTGCCAGCAGGCGGACAGGCCTTTCCTACGAGCAGTACTTC
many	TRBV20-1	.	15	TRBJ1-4	CSARPPEGVHEKLFF	TGCAGTGCTAGACCTCCCGAGGGGGTACATGAAAAACTGTTTTTT
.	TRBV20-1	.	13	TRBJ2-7	CSARGGHSYEQYF	TGCAGTGCTAGAGGGGGACACTCCTACGAGCAGTACTTC
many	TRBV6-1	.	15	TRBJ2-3	CASSLSGTQTDTQYF	TGTGCCAGCTCCCTATCCGGGACACAAACAGATACGCAGTATTTT
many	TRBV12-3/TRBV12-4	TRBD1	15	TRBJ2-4	CASSLPGTGRDIQYF	TGTGCCAGCAGTTTACCCGGGACAGGGAGGGACATTCAGTACTTC
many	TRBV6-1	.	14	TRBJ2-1	CASSVVIRRDEQFF	TGTGCCAGCAGTGTCGTAATCAGGAGGGATGAGCAGTTCTTC
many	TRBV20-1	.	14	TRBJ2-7	CSARATASYYEQYF	TGCAGTGCCCGCGCCACGGCCTCCTACTACGAGCAGTACTTC
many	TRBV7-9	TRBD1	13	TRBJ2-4	CASGGTGGGIQYF	TGTGCCAGCGGGGGGACAGGAGGCGGCATTCAGTACTTC
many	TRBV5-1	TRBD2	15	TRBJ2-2	CASALGGRLIGELFF	TGCGCCAGCGCCCTCGGGGGGAGATTGATCGGGGAGCTGTTTTTT
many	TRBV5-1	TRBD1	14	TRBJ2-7	CASSLDTGGSEQYF	TGCGCCAGCAGCTTGGATACAGGGGGCTCCGAGCAGTACTTC
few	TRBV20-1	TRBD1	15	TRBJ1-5	CSARGRQGSDQPQHF	TGCAGTGCCAGGGGGCGGCAGGGTAGCGATCAGCCCCAGCATTTT
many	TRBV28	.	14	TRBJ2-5	CASSLWVVGETQYF	TGTGCCAGCAGTTTATGGGTGGTTGGGGAGACCCAGTACTTC
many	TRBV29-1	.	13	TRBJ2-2	CSVGRVATGELFF	TGCAGCGTTGGTAGAGTAGCCACCGGGGAGCTGTTTTTT
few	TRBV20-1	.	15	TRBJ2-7	CSAPPRRGTSYEQYF	TGCAGTGCTCCCCCGAGGAGGGGGACTTCCTACGAGCAGTACTTC
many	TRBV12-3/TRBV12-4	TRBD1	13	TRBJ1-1	CASIKTGGTEAFF	TGTGCCAGCATTAAAACAGGGGGCACTGAAGCTTTCTTT
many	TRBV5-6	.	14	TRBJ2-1	CASSLGTMFNEQFF	TGTGCCAGCAGCTTGGGGACAATGTTTAATGAGCAGTTCTTC
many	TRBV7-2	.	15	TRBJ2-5	CASSFGSVGFETQYF	TGTGCCAGCAGCTTCGGGTCGGTAGGGTTTGAGACCCAGTACTTC
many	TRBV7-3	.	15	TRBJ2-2	CASSPTPRPNGELFF	TGTGCCAGCAGCCCGACCCCTAGACCCAACGGGGAGCTGTTTTTT
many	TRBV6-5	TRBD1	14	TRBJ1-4	CASSYSRTGAKLFF	TGTGCCAGCAGTTACTCTCGGACAGGGGCAAAACTGTTTTTT
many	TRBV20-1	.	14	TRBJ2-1	CSAPSGDHYNEQFF	TGCAGTGCCCCCTCCGGGGATCACTACAATGAGCAGTTCTTC
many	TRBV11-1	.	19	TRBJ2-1	CASSLETSLLAAIYNEQFF	TGTGCCAGCAGCTTAGAGACCTCCCTCTTAGCGGCGATCTACAATGAGCAGTTCTTC
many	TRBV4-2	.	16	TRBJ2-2	CASSPTNQRNTGELFF	TGTGCCAGCAGCCCCACGAACCAGCGGAACACCGGGGAGCTGTTTTTT
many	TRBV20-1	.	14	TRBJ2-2	CSASGQLNTGELFF	TGCAGTGCTAGTGGACAACTGAACACCGGGGAGCTGTTTTTT
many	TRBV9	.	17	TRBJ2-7	CASRHHPTGLRNYEQYF	TGTGCCAGCAGACACCACCCGACGGGACTCCGGAACTACGAGCAGTACTTC
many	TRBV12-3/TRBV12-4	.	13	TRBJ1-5	CASSFYGNQPQHF	TGTGCCAGCAGTTTCTACGGGAATCAGCCCCAGCATTTT
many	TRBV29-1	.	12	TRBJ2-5	CSVGKGGETQYF	TGCAGCGTTGGAAAGGGGGGAGAGACCCAGTACTTC
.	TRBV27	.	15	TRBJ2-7	CASSYSQGSLYEQYF	TGTGCCAGCAGTTATAGTCAGGGGTCCCTCTACGAGCAGTACTTC
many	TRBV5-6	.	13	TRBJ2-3	CASSKPSTDTQYF	TGTGCCAGCAGCAAGCCTAGCACAGATACGCAGTATTTT
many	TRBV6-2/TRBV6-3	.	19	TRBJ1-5	CASSFRQARGAHSNQPQHF	TGTGCCAGCAGTTTCCGTCAGGCCCGGGGGGCCCATAGCAATCAGCCCCAGCATTTT
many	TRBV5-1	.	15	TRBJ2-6	CASSFGSAGANVLTF	TGCGCCAGCAGCTTCGGCTCGGCTGGGGCCAACGTCCTGACTTTC
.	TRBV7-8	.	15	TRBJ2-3	CASSLRALGPDTQYF	TGTGCCAGCAGCCTCCGGGCCCTGGGCCCAGATACGCAGTATTTT
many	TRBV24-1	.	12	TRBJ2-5	CATSARGETQYF	TGTGCCACCAGCGCAAGGGGGGAGACCCAGTACTTC
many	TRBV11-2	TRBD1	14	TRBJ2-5	CASSNLGTGEAQYF	TGTGCCAGCAGCAATTTAGGGACAGGGGAGGCCCAGTACTTC